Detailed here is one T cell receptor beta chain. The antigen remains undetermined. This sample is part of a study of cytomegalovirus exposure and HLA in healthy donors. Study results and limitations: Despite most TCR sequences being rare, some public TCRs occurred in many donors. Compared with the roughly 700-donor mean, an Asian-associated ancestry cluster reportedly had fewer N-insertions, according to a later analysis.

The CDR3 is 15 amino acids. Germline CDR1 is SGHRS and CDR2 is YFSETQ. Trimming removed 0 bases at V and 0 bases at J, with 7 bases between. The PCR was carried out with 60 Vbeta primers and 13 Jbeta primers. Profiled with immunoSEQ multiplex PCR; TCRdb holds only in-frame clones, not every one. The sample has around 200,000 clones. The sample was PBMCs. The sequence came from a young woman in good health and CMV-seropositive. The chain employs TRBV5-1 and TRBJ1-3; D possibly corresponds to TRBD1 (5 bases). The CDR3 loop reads CASSLGQSSGNTIYF. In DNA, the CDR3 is TGCGCCAGCAGCTTGGGACAGTCCTCTGGAAACACCATATATTTT.